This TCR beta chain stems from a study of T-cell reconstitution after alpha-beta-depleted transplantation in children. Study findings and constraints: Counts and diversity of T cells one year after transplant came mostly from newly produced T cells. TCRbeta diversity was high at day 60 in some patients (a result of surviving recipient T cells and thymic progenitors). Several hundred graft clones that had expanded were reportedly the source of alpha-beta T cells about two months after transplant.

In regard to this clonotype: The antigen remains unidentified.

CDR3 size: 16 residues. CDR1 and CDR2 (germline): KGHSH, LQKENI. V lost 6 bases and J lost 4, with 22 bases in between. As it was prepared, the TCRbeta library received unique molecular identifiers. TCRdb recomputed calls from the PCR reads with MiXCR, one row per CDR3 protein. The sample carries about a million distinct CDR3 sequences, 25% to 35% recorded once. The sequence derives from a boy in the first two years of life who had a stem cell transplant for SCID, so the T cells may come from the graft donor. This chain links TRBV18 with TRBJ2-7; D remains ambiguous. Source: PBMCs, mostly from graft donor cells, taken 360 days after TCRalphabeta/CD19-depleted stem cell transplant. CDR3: CASSFPGRTTGYEQYF. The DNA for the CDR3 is TGTGCCAGCTCGTTCCCAGGACGTACCACCGGGTACGAGCAGTACTTC.